This T cell receptor beta chain was found in a study of OX40 agonist ivuxolimab in advanced cancers. Whole-study context: Earlier anti-PD-1, anti-PD-L1 or anti-CTLA-4 therapy was permitted; around 40% had received some. A partial response was reached by three patients: one with hepatocellular carcinoma and two with cutaneous melanoma.

Sequencing was performed with immunoSEQ multiplex PCR; in TCRdb, only in-frame clones are kept and a portion is missing. The repertoire has about 23,000 clones, roughly 80% of them found once; the top ten carry roughly 24%. General study points: The average count of expanded clones was higher among CD8+ T cells than among CD4+.

Autoimmune disease history or systemic immunosuppression barred patients. Of note for this clone: Its antigen is as yet unknown.

CDR1 is SGHKS and CDR2 is YYEKEE in the germline V gene (reference sequence). V shed 0 bases and J shed 4 bases, with 5 bases lying between them. The CDR3 loop spans 12 amino acids. This clonotype was sampled from an adult with an advanced solid tumor such as melanoma, head and neck, liver or kidney cancer. Sequencing used CD4+ or CD8+ T cells sorted from blood, obtained in a trial of the OX40 agonist ivuxolimab. This chain uses TRBV5-5 with TRBJ2-7; D is ambiguous. CDR3 amino acids: CASSLVGYEQYF. CDR3 coding DNA: TGTGCCAGCAGCTTGGTAGGATACGAGCAGTACTTC.